The entry below gives a single T cell receptor (beta chain) sequence along with its context. Treg sorting used a CD4+CD25+CD127-/low gate. Trimming pared 2 bases from V and 9 bases from J, leaving 8 bases between. Germline V gene lookup returns CDR1 MNHEY and CDR2 SVGEGT. The length of the CDR3 is 12 residues. Constant-region reverse primers amplified full-length variable regions, followed by semi-nested Nested Universal Primer A PCR. TCRdb recomputed calls from the 5' RACE reads with MiXCR, one row per CDR3 protein. Among about 57,000 distinct CDR3 sequences listed, approximately 26% were seen once. The material sequenced was tumor-infiltrating Tregs sorted from the breast tumor. V and J are TRBV6-2 or TRBV6-3 and TRBJ2-1; D not certain. The source is a female donor with breast cancer. The CDR3 loop is CASSYPLGEQFF. The DNA for the CDR3 is TGTGCCAGCAGTTACCCACTGGGTGAGCAGTTCTTC.